The clone carrying this T cell receptor beta chain was seen repeatedly, ten times or more. The entry originates in a study of shared clonotypes between healthy human individuals. The assay was carried out at the deep level. PCR replicates from unsorted PBMC used about 290 ng DNA, and this amount was roughly 32,000 T cell genomes. TCRdb's table, derived via immunoSEQ multiplex PCR, lists solely in-frame clones and lacks some. The profile shows 450,000 to 500,000 clones, less than 80% of them singletons. From germline, CDR1 is LGHNA and CDR2 YNFKEQ. The CDR3 length is 17 residues. J lost 2 bases, V lost 2 bases, and 6 bases had no gene match.

The chain couples TRBV4-2 to TRBJ2-2; 9 nucleotides match TRBD2. Sequences were obtained from PBMCs. This receptor was taken from a woman aged 40 to 50 in good health. Some clones in this sample may be carry-over from other donors' samples. In nucleotides, the CDR3 is TGTGCCAGCAGCCAATTGACAGGGACTAGCAACACCGGGGAGCTGTTTTTT. The encoded protein is CASSQLTGTSNTGELFF.